This TCR beta chain is from a study of shared clonotypes between healthy human individuals (dated by TCRdb to 2018 to 2020). About the study as a whole: The cohort included three men and a couple of women between 18 and 49 years of age. The study deeply sequenced blood TCR repertoires of about 5 healthy adults to estimate repertoire size and the extent of clonotype sharing between individuals. For each donor, CD4 naive and CD4 memory were each given three plates, CD8 naive was given two plates, and CD8 memory was given one plate. Between about 0.85 and 9.5 billion PBMCs per donor were obtained by leukapheresis. To increase sequencing depth and limit assay-specific biases, different laboratories used diverse techniques to prepare libraries and sequence TCR repertoires. Overall study results and their limits: Because the study included a small number of donors, the genetic and exposure-history diversity represented was limited. Across four donors, approximately 5% of naive CD4, roughly 3.4% of naive CD8, 2.3% of memory CD4, and 0.4% of memory CD8 clonotypes were shared. Sampling was restricted to blood, and TCR repertoires in tissue are likely to differ from TCR repertoires in blood. Compared with non-shared clonotypes, the clonotypes found in all four sorted-subset donors had higher generation probabilities. Pairwise subsampling indicated that sequencing depth was expected to affect the degree of clonotype sharing among donors. Larger estimated clonotype richness was generally found for naive subsets than for memory subsets. Even with the large sequencing depth, rarefaction of the sorted-subset datasets indicated that sequencing was incomplete.

Using the deep immunoSEQ assay, TCR CDR3 regions were amplified from genomic DNA by multiplex PCR. Extracted genomic DNA from each cell subset was distributed evenly across all wells of several immunoSEQ 96-well plates, and each plate was treated as a replicate. For sorted subsets, around 200 ng genomic DNA, equal to 30,000 or so T cell genomes, was loaded into each replicate PCR. Purified libraries were measured with a Qubit 3.0 fluorometer, size-checked on a Bioanalyzer 2100, and measured again with the KAPA Library Quantification kit. Every immunoSEQ 96-well plate was sequenced on a dedicated single-read 150-cycle Illumina NextSeq 550 flow cell. In the paper's pipeline: Because only junctional sequences without quality scores were contained in the immunoSEQ output, filtering matching that applied to full-length reads could not be performed. Sequences were annotated with PyIR, a Python wrapper for IgBLAST v1.9, and V/J genes and CDR3 were assigned using IMGT germline references. Any read was removed if the V/J assignment was weak (E-value above 1e-6), the CDR3 was missing, or the read contained stop codons, out-of-frame junctions, or ambiguous translated residues. V3J clonotypes were defined as sequences sharing an identical inferred V gene, J gene, and CDR3 amino acid sequence. To compute the percentage overlap between repertoires, the number of shared unique clonotypes was divided by the size of the smaller repertoire. Richness of each repertoire was evaluated using RTK rarefaction, the Chao1 estimator, and Recon v2.1 estimates of unobserved clonotypes. Generation probabilities for all TCRbeta clonotypes obtained by the gDNA method from four donors were computed using OLGA. TCRdb limited this immuneACCESS table to in-frame rearrangements with V and J called. A share of clones is missing; checked studies link under half to unresolved V genes, and the rest is unexplained. The V and J calls and clone size come from that table; D and trimming were worked out from the DNA. This sample holds 2 million to 2.5 million clones; under 97% were observed only once. The ten biggest clones cover 0.1% to 0.15% of the sample.

Concerning this clone: Its antigen has not been determined. Base qualities are missing; no much larger clone stands one base away.

Donors were healthy HIV-negative adults with no recently reported acute infections or vaccinations. Every donor was a Caucasian adult living in Nashville, Tennessee, USA. Magnetic negative selection was used to enrich CD4+ T cells, after which naive cells were positively selected on CD45RA and the negative fraction became the memory subset. Blood was collected by leukapheresis, and PBMCs were isolated by Ficoll-Histopaque density gradient centrifugation and then cryopreserved in liquid nitrogen vapor phase. Analytical flow cytometry was used to check the purity and quantity of every magnetically sorted T cell population. Each sorted fraction had its genomic DNA isolated and then quantified by UV absorbance on a Nanodrop 2000c. The CDR3 sequence holds 14 residues, the cysteine and phenylalanine included. The kept DNA is CDR3 alone, 42 bases in frame from the first base. Trimming leaves V shorter by 3 bases and J shorter by 2 bases, with the junction holding 1 base beyond the gene matches. Per the germline V gene, SQVTM is the CDR1 and ANQGSEA is the CDR2.

Sequenced input: naive CD4+ T cells sorted from blood. The sample's cell subset or site, from its label and the paper: CD45RA+ positively selected. This receptor chain uses TRBV29-1 and TRBJ2-5, with 12 bases matching TRBD2. The TCR sequence derives from a man aged 18 to 35 in good health. The nucleotide sequence is given as TGCAGCGTTGAGGGACTAGCGGGTCAAGAGACCCAGTACTTC. Its translation is CSVEGLAGQETQYF.